This TCR beta chain stems from a study of PD-L1 blockade in urothelial cancer. Background on the study: Atezolizumab was started by patients in the mid-2010s at 1,200 mg intravenously every 3 weeks. Male sex and bladder-origin urothelial cancer characterized about 90% of the 29 patients.

Method: immunoSEQ multiplex PCR; TCRdb's copy keeps in-frame clones and lacks some. The sample contains some 52,000 clones, approximately 84% of which appear only once. This clone is termed medium-sized (0.01 to 0.1%). This CDR3 spans 13 amino acids. V shed 6 bases and J shed 5 bases, with 13 bases lying between them. CDR1 and CDR2 from the germline V gene are WNHNN and SYGVQD (reference sequence). The source of this sequence is a man aged 35 to 55 with urothelial cancer. The V gene is TRBV10-1, the J gene TRBJ1-2; D remains ambiguous. The specimen was PBMCs, collected around atezolizumab (anti-PD-L1) treatment. CDR3 bases: TGCGCCAGCAGACGGAGGTTGGGGTATGGCTACACCTTC. Translation: CASRRRLGYGYTF.